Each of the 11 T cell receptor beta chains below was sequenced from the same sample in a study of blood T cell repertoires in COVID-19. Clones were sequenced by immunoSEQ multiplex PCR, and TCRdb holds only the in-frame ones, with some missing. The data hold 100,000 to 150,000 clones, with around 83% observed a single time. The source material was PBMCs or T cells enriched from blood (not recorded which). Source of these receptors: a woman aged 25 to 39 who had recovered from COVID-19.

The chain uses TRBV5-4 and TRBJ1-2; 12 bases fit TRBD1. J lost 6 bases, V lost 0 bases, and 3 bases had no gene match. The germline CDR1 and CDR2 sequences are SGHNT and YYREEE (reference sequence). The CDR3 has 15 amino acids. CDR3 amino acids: CASSLDGTGGDGYTF. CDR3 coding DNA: TGTGCCAGCAGCTTGGACGGGACAGGGGGCGATGGCTACACCTTC.

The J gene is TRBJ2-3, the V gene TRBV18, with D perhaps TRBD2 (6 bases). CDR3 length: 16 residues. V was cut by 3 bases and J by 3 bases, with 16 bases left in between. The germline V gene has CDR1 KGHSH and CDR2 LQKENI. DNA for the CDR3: TGTGCCAGCTCACCTCAGGCGGGGAGTATAACAGATACGCAGTATTTT. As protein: CASSPQAGSITDTQYF.

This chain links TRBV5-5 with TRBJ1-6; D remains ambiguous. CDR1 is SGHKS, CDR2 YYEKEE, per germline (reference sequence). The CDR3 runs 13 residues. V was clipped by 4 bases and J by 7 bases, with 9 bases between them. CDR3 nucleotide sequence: TGTGCCAGCAGCCGGGATCTCAATTCACCCCTCCACTTT. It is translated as CASSRDLNSPLHF.

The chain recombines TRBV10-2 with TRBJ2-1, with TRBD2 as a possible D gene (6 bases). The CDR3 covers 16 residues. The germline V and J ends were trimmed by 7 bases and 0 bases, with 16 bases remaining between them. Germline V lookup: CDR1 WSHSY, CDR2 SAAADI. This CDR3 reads CASTMRAGSSYNEQFF. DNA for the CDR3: TGCGCCAGCACTATGCGGGCCGGGAGCTCCTACAATGAGCAGTTCTTC.

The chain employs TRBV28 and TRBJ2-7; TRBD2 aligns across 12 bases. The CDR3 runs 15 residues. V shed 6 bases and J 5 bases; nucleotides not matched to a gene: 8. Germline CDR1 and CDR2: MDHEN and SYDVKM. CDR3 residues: CASRFPGLAGHEQYF. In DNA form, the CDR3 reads TGTGCCAGCAGATTCCCGGGACTAGCGGGCCACGAGCAGTACTTC. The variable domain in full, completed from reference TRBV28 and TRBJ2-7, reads DVKVTQSSRYLVKRTGEKVFLECVQDMDHENMFWYRQDPGLGLRLIYFSYDVKMKEKGDIPEGYSVSREKKERFSLILESASTNQTSMYLCASRFPGLAGHEQYFGPGTRLTVT.

As DNA, the CDR3 is TGTGCCAGCAGCCCTTTGGCGGGTGGGACTACGGGCAGAGAGACCCAGTACTTC. It specifies CASSPLAGGTTGRETQYF. This rearrangement joins TRBV11-2 to TRBJ2-5; 7 positions agree with TRBD2. V shed 5 bases, J shed 4 bases, and the junction held 19 bases outside the gene matches. The CDR3 runs to 18 residues. Germline CDR1 and CDR2: SGHAT and FQNNGV. Using reference TRBV11-2 and TRBJ2-5 for the parts outside the CDR3, the full variable domain is EAGVAQSPRYKIIEKRQSVAFWCNPISGHATLYWYQQILGQGPKLLIQFQNNGVVDDSQLPKDRFSAERLKGVDSTLKIQPAKLEDSAVYLCASSPLAGGTTGRETQYFGPGTRLLVL.

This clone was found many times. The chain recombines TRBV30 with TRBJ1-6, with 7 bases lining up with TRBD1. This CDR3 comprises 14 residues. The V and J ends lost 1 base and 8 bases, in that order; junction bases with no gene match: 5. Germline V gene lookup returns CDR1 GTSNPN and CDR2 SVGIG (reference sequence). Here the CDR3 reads CAWSEGQLDSPLHF. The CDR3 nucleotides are TGTGCCTGGAGTGAGGGACAGTTAGATTCACCCCTCCACTTT.

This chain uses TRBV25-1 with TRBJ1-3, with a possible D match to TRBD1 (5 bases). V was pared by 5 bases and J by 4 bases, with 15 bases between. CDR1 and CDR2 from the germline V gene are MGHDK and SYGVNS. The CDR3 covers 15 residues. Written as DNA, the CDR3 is TGTGCCAGCAGTTCAGGGTCCTTCTCCGGAAACACCATATATTTT. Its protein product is CASSSGSFSGNTIYF.

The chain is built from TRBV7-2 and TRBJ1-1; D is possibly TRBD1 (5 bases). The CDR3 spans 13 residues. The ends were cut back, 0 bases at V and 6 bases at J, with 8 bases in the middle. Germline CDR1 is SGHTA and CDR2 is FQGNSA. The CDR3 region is CASSLAQQAEAFF. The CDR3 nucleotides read TGTGCCAGCAGCTTAGCCCAACAGGCTGAAGCTTTCTTT. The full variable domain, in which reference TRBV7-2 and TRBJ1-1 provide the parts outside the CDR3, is GAGVSQSPSNKVTEKGKDVELRCDPISGHTALYWYRQSLGQGLEFLIYFQGNSAPDKSGLPSDRFSAERTGGSVSTLTIQRTQQEDSAVYLCASSLAQQAEAFFGQGTRLTVV.

The CDR3 spells CASSFGTASGNTIYF. DNA of the CDR3: TGTGCCAGCAGTTTCGGGACAGCCTCTGGAAACACCATATATTTT. The chain recombines TRBV6-5 with TRBJ1-3; 7 nucleotides line up with TRBD1. The germline V gene encodes CDR1 MNHEY and CDR2 SVGAGI. This CDR3 is 15 amino acids long. J lost 0 bases, V lost 4 bases, and 3 bases had no gene match.

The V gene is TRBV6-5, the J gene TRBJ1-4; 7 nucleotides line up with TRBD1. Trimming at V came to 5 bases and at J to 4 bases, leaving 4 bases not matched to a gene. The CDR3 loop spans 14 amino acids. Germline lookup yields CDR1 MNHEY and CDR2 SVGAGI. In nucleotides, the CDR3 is TGTGCCAGCAGTAGGAGACAGGGTAATGAAAAACTGTTTTTT. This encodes CASSRRQGNEKLFF.